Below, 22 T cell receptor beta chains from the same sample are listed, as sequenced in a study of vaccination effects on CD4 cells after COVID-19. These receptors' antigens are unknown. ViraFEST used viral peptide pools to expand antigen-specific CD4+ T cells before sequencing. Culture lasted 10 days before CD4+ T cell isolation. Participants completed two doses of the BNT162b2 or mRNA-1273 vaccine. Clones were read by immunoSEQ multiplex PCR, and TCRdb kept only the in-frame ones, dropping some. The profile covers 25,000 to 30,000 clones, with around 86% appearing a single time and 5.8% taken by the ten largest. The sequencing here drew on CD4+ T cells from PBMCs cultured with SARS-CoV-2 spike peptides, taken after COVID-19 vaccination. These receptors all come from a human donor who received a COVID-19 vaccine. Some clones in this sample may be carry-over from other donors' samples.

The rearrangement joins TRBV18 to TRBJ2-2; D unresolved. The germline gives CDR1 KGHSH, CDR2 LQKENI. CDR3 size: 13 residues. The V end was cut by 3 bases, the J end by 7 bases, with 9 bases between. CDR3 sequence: CASSPRTGGELFF. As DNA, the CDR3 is TGTGCCAGCTCACCCCGGACCGGCGGGGAGCTGTTTTTT.

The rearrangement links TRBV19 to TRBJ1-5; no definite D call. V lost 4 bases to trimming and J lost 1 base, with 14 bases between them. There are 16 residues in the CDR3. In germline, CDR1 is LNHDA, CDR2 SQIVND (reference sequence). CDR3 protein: CASSNAGLESNQPQHF. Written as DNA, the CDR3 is TGTGCCAGTAGTAATGCAGGCTTGGAAAGCAATCAGCCCCAGCATTTT.

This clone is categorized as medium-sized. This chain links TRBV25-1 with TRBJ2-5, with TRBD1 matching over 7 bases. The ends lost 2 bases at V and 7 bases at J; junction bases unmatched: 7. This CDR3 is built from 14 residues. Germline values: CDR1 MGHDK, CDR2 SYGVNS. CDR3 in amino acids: CASSEHTGEGTQYF. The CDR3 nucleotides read TGTGCCAGCAGTGAACATACAGGGGAAGGGACCCAGTACTTC.

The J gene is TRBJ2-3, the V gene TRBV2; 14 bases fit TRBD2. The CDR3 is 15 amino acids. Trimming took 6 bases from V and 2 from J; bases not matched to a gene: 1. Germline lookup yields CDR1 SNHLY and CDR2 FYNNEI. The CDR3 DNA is TGTGCCAGCAGGGGACTAGCGGGGGCCACAGATACGCAGTATTTT. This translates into CASRGLAGATDTQYF.

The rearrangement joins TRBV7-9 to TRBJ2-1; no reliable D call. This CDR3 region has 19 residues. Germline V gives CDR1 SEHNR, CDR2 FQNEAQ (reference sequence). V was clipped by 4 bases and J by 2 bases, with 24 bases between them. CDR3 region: CASSSYSGRRLATYNEQFF. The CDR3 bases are TGTGCCAGCAGCTCCTACTCTGGGCGTCGATTAGCCACCTACAATGAGCAGTTCTTC.

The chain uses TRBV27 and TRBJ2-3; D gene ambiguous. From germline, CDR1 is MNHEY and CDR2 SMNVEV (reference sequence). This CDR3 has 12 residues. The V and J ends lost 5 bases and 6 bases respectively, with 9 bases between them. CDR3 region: CASSAGSDTQYF. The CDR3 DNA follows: TGTGCCAGCAGTGCCGGGTCCGATACGCAGTATTTT.

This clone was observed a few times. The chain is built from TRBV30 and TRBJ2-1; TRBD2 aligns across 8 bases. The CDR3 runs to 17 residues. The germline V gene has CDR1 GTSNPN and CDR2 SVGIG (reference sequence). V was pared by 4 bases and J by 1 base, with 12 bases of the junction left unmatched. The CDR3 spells CAWKHRGGRSSYNEQFF. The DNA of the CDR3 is TGTGCCTGGAAACATCGGGGGGGCCGGTCGTCCTACAATGAGCAGTTCTTC.

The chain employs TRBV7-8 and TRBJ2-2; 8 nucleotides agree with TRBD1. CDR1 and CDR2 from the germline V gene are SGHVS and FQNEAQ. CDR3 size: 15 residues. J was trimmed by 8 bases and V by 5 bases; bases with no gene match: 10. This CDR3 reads CASSPDRGTVGELFF. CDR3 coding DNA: TGTGCCAGCAGCCCAGACAGGGGTACGGTAGGGGAGCTGTTTTTT.

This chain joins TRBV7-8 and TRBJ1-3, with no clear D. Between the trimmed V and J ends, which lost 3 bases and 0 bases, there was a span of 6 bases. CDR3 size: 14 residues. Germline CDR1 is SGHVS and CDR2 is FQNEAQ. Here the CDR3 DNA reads TGTGCCAGCAGCTTTACATCCTCTGGAAACACCATATATTTT. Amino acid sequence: CASSFTSSGNTIYF.

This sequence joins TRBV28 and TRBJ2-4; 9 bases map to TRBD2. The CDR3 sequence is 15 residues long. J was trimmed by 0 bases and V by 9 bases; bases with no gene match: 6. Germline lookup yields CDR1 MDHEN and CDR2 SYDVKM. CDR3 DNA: TGTGCCAGTGGGACTAGCTGGCGAGCCAAAAACATTCAGTACTTC. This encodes CASGTSWRAKNIQYF.

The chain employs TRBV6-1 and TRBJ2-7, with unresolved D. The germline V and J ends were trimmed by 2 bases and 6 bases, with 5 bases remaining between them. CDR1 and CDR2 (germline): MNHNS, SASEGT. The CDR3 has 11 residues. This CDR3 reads CASSESVEQYV. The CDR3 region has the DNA TGTGCCAGCAGTGAATCGGTCGAGCAGTACGTC.

The chain's CDR3 is CASSAFTGNSPLHF. The CDR3 nucleotides read TGTGCCAGCAGCGCGTTCACAGGGAATTCACCCCTCCACTTT. This chain links TRBV7-8 with TRBJ1-6; D is possibly TRBD1 (6 bases). The CDR3 sequence is 14 residues long. Between the trimmed V and J ends, which lost 5 bases and 7 bases, there was a span of 12 bases. Germline-derived CDR1 and CDR2 are SGHVS and FQNEAQ.

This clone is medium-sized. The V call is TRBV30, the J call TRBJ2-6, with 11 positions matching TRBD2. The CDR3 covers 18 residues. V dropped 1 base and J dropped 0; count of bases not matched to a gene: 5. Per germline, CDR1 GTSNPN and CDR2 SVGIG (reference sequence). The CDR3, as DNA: TGTGCCTGGAGTGCACTTAGCGGGGGGGACTCTGGGGCCAACGTCCTGACTTTC. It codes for CAWSALSGGDSGANVLTF. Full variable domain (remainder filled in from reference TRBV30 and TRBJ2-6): SQTIHQWPATLVQPVGSPLSLECTVEGTSNPNLYWYRQAAGRGLQLLFYSVGIGQISSEVPQNLSASRPQDRQFILSSKKLLLSDSGFYLCAWSALSGGDSGANVLTFGAGSRLTVL.

The CDR3 here is CASSVTDTGNTIYF. The CDR3 DNA reads TGTGCCAGCAGCGTTACAGATACGGGAAACACCATATATTTT. The rearrangement joins TRBV6-5 to TRBJ1-3; no clear D. With 6 bases removed from V and 4 bases from J, the gap between germline ends came to 13 bases. Germline loops: CDR1 MNHEY, CDR2 SVGAGI. The CDR3 runs to 14 residues.

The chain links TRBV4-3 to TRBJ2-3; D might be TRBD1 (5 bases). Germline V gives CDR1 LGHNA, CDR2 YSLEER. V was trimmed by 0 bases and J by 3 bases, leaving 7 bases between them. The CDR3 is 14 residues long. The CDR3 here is CASSQEGRTDTQYF. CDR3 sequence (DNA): TGCGCCAGCAGCCAAGAGGGGCGGACAGATACGCAGTATTTT.

CDR3 in DNA: TGTGCCAGCAGATCGGACAGGGCGGGGGACACCATATATTTT. It specifies CASRSDRAGDTIYF. The chain couples TRBV5-4 to TRBJ1-3, with 8 bases that match TRBD1. Looked up from germline, CDR1 is SGHNT and CDR2 is YYREEE (reference sequence). This CDR3 is built from 14 residues. J lost 8 bases, V lost 5 bases, and 9 bases had no gene match.

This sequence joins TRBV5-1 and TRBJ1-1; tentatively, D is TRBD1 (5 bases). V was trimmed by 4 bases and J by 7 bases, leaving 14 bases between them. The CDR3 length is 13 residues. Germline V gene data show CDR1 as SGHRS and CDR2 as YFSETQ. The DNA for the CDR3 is TGCGCCAGCAGCATACAGGCTTCTGGTGAAGCTTTCTTT. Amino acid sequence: CASSIQASGEAFF.

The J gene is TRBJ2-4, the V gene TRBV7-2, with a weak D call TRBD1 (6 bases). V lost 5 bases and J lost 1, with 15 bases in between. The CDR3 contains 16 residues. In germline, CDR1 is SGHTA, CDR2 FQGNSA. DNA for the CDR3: TGTGCCAGCAGCCCGCCCGGGCAGGGGGCCAAAAACATTCAGTACTTC. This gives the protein CASSPPGQGAKNIQYF.

Written as DNA, the CDR3 is TGTGCCAGCAGTTACCTTCCGGGACAGGGACCCGGGGAGCTGTTTTTT. The encoded protein is CASSYLPGQGPGELFF. This chain uses TRBV6-5 with TRBJ2-2, with 9 bases matching TRBD1. CDR1 is MNHEY and CDR2 is SVGAGI in the germline V gene. The CDR3 contains 16 residues. With V trimmed by 2 bases and J by 6 bases, 7 bases remained unmatched.

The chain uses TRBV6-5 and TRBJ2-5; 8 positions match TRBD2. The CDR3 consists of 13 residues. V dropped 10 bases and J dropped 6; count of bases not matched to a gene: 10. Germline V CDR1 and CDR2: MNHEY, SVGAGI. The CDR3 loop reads CATSGGAWKTQYF. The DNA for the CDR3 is TGTGCCACCTCCGGGGGGGCTTGGAAGACCCAGTACTTC.

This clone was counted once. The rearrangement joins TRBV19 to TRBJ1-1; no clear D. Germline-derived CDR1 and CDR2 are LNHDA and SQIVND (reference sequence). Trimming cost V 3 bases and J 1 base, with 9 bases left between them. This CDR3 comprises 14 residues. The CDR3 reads CASSMTTANTEAFF. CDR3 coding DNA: TGTGCCAGTAGTATGACGACGGCGAACACTGAAGCTTTCTTT.

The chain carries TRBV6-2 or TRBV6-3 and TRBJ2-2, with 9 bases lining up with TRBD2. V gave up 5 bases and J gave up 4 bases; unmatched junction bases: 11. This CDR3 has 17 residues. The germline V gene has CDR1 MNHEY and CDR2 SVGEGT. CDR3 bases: TGTGCCAGCAGTAGGATTTGGACTAGCGTCGGCACCGGGGAGCTGTTTTTT. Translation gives CASSRIWTSVGTGELFF.